These 10 T cell receptor beta chains were all obtained from the same sample, sequenced in a study of neurological immune-mediated disorders. TCRdb used MiXCR to reprocess the 5' RACE reads, holding one entry per CDR3 protein. Among tens of thousands of distinct CDR3 sequences listed, 3.5% to 5% were seen once. The sequenced material came from PBMCs. These receptors originate from a woman aged 60-75 years with multiple sclerosis.

This clonotype has a count of ten or more. The J gene is TRBJ1-6, the V gene TRBV15; tentative D call: TRBD1 (5 bases). Germline V gene sequence: CDR1 LNHNV, CDR2 YYDKDF (reference sequence). The V end was cut by 3 bases, the J end by 6 bases, with 6 bases between. This CDR3 has 13 amino acids. Here the CDR3 reads CATSRRGNSPLHF. The CDR3 DNA reads TGTGCCACCAGCAGGAGGGGTAATTCACCCCTCCACTTT.

This clonotype was detected a few times. The genes are TRBV7-2 and TRBJ2-3; 9 positions match TRBD2. The J segment lost 3 bases and the V segment lost 6 bases, leaving 4 bases of the junction unmatched. This CDR3 is 14 amino acids long. Germline V CDR1 and CDR2: SGHTA, FQGNSA. CDR3 region: CASRLLAGTDTQYF. Written as DNA, the CDR3 is TGTGCCAGCAGACTACTAGCGGGTACAGATACGCAGTATTTT.

This clonotype was counted only a few times. The chain couples TRBV24-1 to TRBJ2-1, with TRBD2 matching over 9 bases. V dropped 5 bases and J dropped 11; count of bases not matched to a gene: 12. From germline, CDR1 is KGHDR and CDR2 SFDVKD. This CDR3 has 15 amino acids. The CDR3 DNA follows: TGTGCCACCAGTGGTTCTAGCGGGATACTGTTTAAGCAGTTCTTC. It yields the protein CATSGSSGILFKQFF.

V usage is TRBV9 and J usage is TRBJ2-3; D gene uncertain. V was clipped by 4 bases and J by 5 bases, with 17 bases between them. CDR1 is SGDLS and CDR2 is YYNGEE in the germline V gene. CDR3 length: 15 residues. CDR3 loop: CASSLYTLPGDTQYF. DNA of the CDR3: TGTGCCAGCAGCCTATACACCCTCCCAGGAGATACGCAGTATTTT.

This clonotype was detected many times. V gene TRBV20-1 combines with J gene TRBJ2-7; 10 bases map to TRBD1. With V trimmed by 3 bases and J by 2 bases, 4 bases remained unmatched. The CDR3 sequence is 14 residues long. Germline V gene data show CDR1 as DFQATT and CDR2 as SNEGSKA (reference sequence). CDR3 residues: CSASPGTGAYEQYF. CDR3 DNA: TGCAGTGCTAGCCCCGGGACAGGGGCCTACGAGCAGTACTTC.

The CDR3 nucleotides read TGCAGTGCGCCGAACCCAGCCCACGGAGATACGCAGTATTTT. Translating gives CSAPNPAHGDTQYF. The chain has TRBV20-1 and TRBJ2-3, with D hard to call. CDR3 length: 14 residues. Germline V gives CDR1 DFQATT, CDR2 SNEGSKA (reference sequence). Deletions cut 6 bases from V and 5 bases from J, with 18 bases between.

This clonotype was recorded many times. This sequence joins TRBV20-1 and TRBJ1-1, with D possibly TRBD1 on 5 matching bases. V shed 7 bases and J shed 9 bases, with 15 bases lying between them. This CDR3 comprises 11 residues. Germline CDR1 DFQATT, CDR2 SNEGSKA (reference sequence). CDR3: CSVDTGHQAFF. CDR3 in DNA: TGCAGTGTTGACACAGGACACCAAGCTTTCTTT.

The chain employs TRBV6-2 or TRBV6-3 and TRBJ1-2; tentative D call: TRBD1 (5 bases). Trimming removed 1 base from V and 8 bases from J, with 11 bases in between. Germline V lookup: CDR1 MNHEY, CDR2 SVGEGT. The CDR3 totals 13 residues. The CDR3 DNA reads as TGTGCCAGCAGTTACTTTCGGGGACGCGGCTACACCTTC. Its translation: CASSYFRGRGYTF.

This clonotype was seen at least ten times. This chain connects TRBV7-2 to TRBJ2-1; D gene uncertain. Germline-derived CDR1 and CDR2 are SGHTA and FQGNSA. This CDR3 has 11 residues. V lost 6 bases, J lost 3 bases, and 3 bases lay in between. In DNA form, the CDR3 reads TGTGCCAGCAGGTACTACAATGAGCAGTTCTTC. It yields the protein CASRYYNEQFF.

The table lists this clonotype with many counts. The CDR3 DNA is TGTGCCAGCAGTTTTAATTCAGGGACTGGGGCCAACGTCCTGACTTTC. It specifies CASSFNSGTGANVLTF. The J gene is TRBJ2-6, the V gene TRBV12-3 or TRBV12-4, with D possibly matching TRBD1 (5 bases). The CDR3 covers 16 residues. V was pared by 3 bases and J by 2 bases, with 11 bases between.